The TCR beta chain under discussion was sequenced for a study of blood T cell repertoires in COVID-19. Study overall: From T cells, B-cell-depleted T cells, or PBMCs came the material, which was cDNA or gDNA.

In the authors' methods: Reference gene primers were amplified, and this amplification served to estimate nucleated cell counts. The assay was immunoSEQ multiplex PCR, and TCRdb's table has in-frame clones only and misses some. V, J and clone size were drawn from that table, and D and trimming were deduced from the DNA. The sample has 240,000 or so clones; more than 70% are singletons. This CDR3 comprises 13 residues. Trimming cost V 4 bases and J 1 base, with 7 bases left between them. Germline V CDR1 and CDR2: LGHDT, YNNKEL (reference sequence). The V gene is TRBV3-1 (or the pseudogene TRBV3-2), the J gene TRBJ1-1; D is unresolved. The sequencing input was peripheral blood. This sequence was found in a middle-aged woman who had recovered from COVID-19. The CDR3 coding sequence is TGTGCCAGCAGCCGACTCTCGAACACTGAAGCTTTCTTT. Translation gives CASSRLSNTEAFF.